Shown below are 20 T cell receptor beta chains from a single sample sequenced in a study of technical replicates of blood from a handful of donors (dated by TCRdb to 2015 to 2018). The receptor library was made with the immunoSEQ multiplex PCR assay. As stored in TCRdb, this immuneACCESS dataset retains in-frame rearrangements with V and J assigned. A fraction of the clones does not appear; measured against another copy, unresolved V genes explain less than half of the discrepancy, and the remainder lacks a known reason. This sample gives 60,000 to 90,000 clones in total; around nine tenths of them show up just once. Roughly 0.33% of the sample is held by the ten biggest clonotypes. Sequencing used T cells isolated from PBMCs. These receptors were obtained from a human donor in good health.

V gene TRBV7-9 combines with J gene TRBJ1-2; 12 bases are shared with TRBD1. Germline CDR1 reads SEHNR; CDR2 reads FQNEAQ (reference sequence). The trim removed 3 bases at V and 7 bases at J, leaving 3 bases unmatched. This CDR3 has 14 residues. The CDR3 loop reads CASSFGDRGPGYTF. CDR3 DNA sequence: TGTGCCAGCAGCTTTGGGGACAGGGGGCCTGGCTACACCTTC.

This chain connects TRBV11-2 to TRBJ2-1; D unclear. Looked up from germline, CDR1 is SGHAT and CDR2 is FQNNGV. The V gene lost 0 bases and the J gene lost 7 bases, with 7 bases spanning the gap. CDR3 size: 13 residues. In DNA, the CDR3 is TGTGCCAGCAGCTTAGACGACTTTAATGAGCAGTTCTTC. Amino acids: CASSLDDFNEQFF.

The gene calls are TRBV29-1 and TRBJ2-7; possibly TRBD1 for D (5 bases). Trimming removed 4 bases at V and 0 bases at J, with 10 bases between. There are 13 residues in the CDR3. Germline CDR1 reads SQVTM; CDR2 reads ANQGSEA. The CDR3 DNA sequence: TGCAGCGTTGGGGGCTGGAGCTCCTACGAGCAGTACTTC. As protein: CSVGGWSSYEQYF.

This clone was observed a handful of times. V gene TRBV10-3 combines with J gene TRBJ1-2; D may be TRBD1 (5 bases). This CDR3 contains 15 residues. V was trimmed by 4 bases and J by 8 bases, leaving 20 bases between them. Germline values: CDR1 ENHRY, CDR2 SYGVKD. The CDR3: CAISATNPGKDGYTF. The CDR3 coding sequence is TGTGCCATCAGTGCTACAAATCCAGGGAAGGACGGCTACACCTTC.

The rearrangement joins TRBV9 to TRBJ2-2; 10 bases agree with TRBD2. The CDR3 is made up of 18 amino acids. Germline loops: CDR1 SGDLS, CDR2 YYNGEE. V dropped 4 bases and J dropped 3; count of bases not matched to a gene: 12. CDR3 sequence (DNA): TGTGCCAGCAGCAATCAGCGGGAGGGCCCGGGCGACACCGGGGAGCTGTTTTTT. It yields the protein CASSNQREGPGDTGELFF.

This chain uses TRBV27 with TRBJ2-7, with 7 bases matching TRBD1. The V and J ends lost 4 bases and 2 bases, in that order; junction bases with no gene match: 2. The CDR3 spans 13 residues. Germline V gives CDR1 MNHEY, CDR2 SMNVEV (reference sequence). In nucleotides, the CDR3 is TGTGCCAGCAGTTCGGGACAGACCTACGAGCAGTACTTC. It yields the protein CASSSGQTYEQYF.

In the case of this clone: At one boundary the junction diverges from the germline segment, which might be a read error. The V gene is TRBV28, the J gene TRBJ2-3; TRBD1 is a possible D gene (6 bases). Germline CDR1 is MDHEN and CDR2 is SYDVKM. The CDR3 covers 15 residues. The DNA of the CDR3 is TGTGCCAGCAGTTTTTCTGCGACGGAGGATCCGCCAGGGGCATTT. This encodes CASSFSATEDPPGAF.

This chain joins TRBV10-3 and TRBJ2-7; D might be TRBD2 (6 bases). This CDR3 contains 15 residues. Per germline, CDR1 ENHRY and CDR2 SYGVKD. Trimming removed 4 bases at V and 7 bases at J, with 20 bases between. CDR3 residues: CAISGSEGPVGEQYF. DNA for the CDR3: TGTGCCATCAGTGGGTCGGAGGGACCCGTGGGGGAGCAGTACTTC.

The chain combines TRBV10-2 with TRBJ2-3, with 7 bases aligning to TRBD2. The V gene's germline CDR1 is WSHSY and CDR2 SAAADI. The V segment lost 3 bases and the J segment 4 bases; nucleotides outside the gene matches: 4. CDR3 size: 14 residues. The CDR3 is CASSERGVSDTQYF. CDR3 in DNA: TGCGCCAGCAGTGAACGGGGGGTCTCAGATACGCAGTATTTT.

The V and J genes are TRBV6-1 and TRBJ2-1; 10 bases map to TRBD2. Germline V gene data show CDR1 as MNHNS and CDR2 as SASEGT. Trimming took 4 bases from V and 4 from J; bases not matched to a gene: 7. CDR3 length: 16 amino acids. The CDR3 bases are TGTGCCAGCAGTGTTCAGACTAGCGGGCCTTACAATGAGCAGTTCTTC. Translated, it gives CASSVQTSGPYNEQFF.

The J gene is TRBJ1-2, the V gene TRBV5-1; 11 nucleotides align to TRBD1. Germline V gives CDR1 SGHRS, CDR2 YFSETQ. The trim removed 1 base at V and 5 bases at J, leaving 7 bases unmatched. The CDR3 is 16 residues long. The CDR3 here is CASSLRTGQGEYGYTF. In DNA, the CDR3 is TGCGCCAGCAGCTTGAGGACGGGACAGGGGGAATATGGCTACACCTTC.

The chain joins TRBV4-3 to TRBJ2-1, with D maybe TRBD1 (5 bases). The CDR3 sequence is 15 residues long. Germline V gene sequence: CDR1 LGHNA, CDR2 YSLEER. V dropped 4 bases and J dropped 1 base, with 11 bases sitting between them. DNA of the CDR3: TGCGCCAGCAGCCCGAGGCAGGGTTCCTACAATGAGCAGTTCTTC. It translates to CASSPRQGSYNEQFF.

This rearrangement joins TRBV18 to TRBJ1-1; 8 bases map to TRBD1. This CDR3 is built from 13 residues. Germline V lookup: CDR1 KGHSH, CDR2 LQKENI. After removal of 5 bases from V and 8 bases from J, the junction contained 7 bases not matched to a gene. The CDR3 sequence: CASSSGQGREAFF. CDR3 in DNA: TGTGCCAGCTCATCAGGACAGGGTCGGGAAGCTTTCTTT.

The chain links TRBV7-9 to TRBJ1-3, with D tentatively TRBD1 (6 bases). Deletions cut 1 base from V and 3 bases from J, with 13 bases between. CDR1 is SEHNR and CDR2 is FQNEAQ in the germline V gene (reference sequence). The CDR3 sequence is 16 residues long. In DNA, the CDR3 is TGTGCCAGCAGCTTAGTATCAGGGGTCTTTGGAAACACCATATATTTT. Translating gives CASSLVSGVFGNTIYF. Full variable domain (remainder filled in from reference TRBV7-9 and TRBJ1-3): DTGVSQNPRHKITKRGQNVTFRCDPISEHNRLYWYRQTLGQGPEFLTYFQNEAQLEKSRLLSDRFSAERPKGSFSTLEIQRTEQGDSAMYLCASSLVSGVFGNTIYFGEGSWLTVV.

V is TRBV15 and J is TRBJ2-5, with D possibly being TRBD1 (6 bases). The CDR3 spans 15 residues. From germline, CDR1 is LNHNV and CDR2 YYDKDF (reference sequence). V shed 2 bases and J shed 4 bases, with 14 bases lying between them. The CDR3 coding sequence is TGTGCCACCAGCAGATCACAGGGCTGGGGAGAGACCCAGTACTTC. Its protein is CATSRSQGWGETQYF.

The chain joins TRBV2 to TRBJ2-1; no clear D. The V gene lost 7 bases and the J gene lost 5 bases, with 12 bases spanning the gap. The CDR3 is 13 residues long. CDR1 and CDR2 from the germline V gene are SNHLY and FYNNEI. CDR3 amino acids: CASNRVIDNEQFF. The CDR3 region has the DNA TGTGCCAGCAATCGCGTAATCGACAATGAGCAGTTCTTC. Filled out from reference TRBV2 and TRBJ2-1, the complete variable domain reads EPEVTQTPSHQVTQMGQEVILRCVPISNHLYFYWYRQILGQKVEFLVSFYNNEISEKSEIFDDQFSVERPDGSNFTLKIRSTKLEDSAMYFCASNRVIDNEQFFGPGTRLTVL.

The chain combines TRBV7-9 with TRBJ2-1; tentatively, D is TRBD2 (6 bases). Per the germline V gene, CDR1 is SEHNR and CDR2 is FQNEAQ (reference sequence). The CDR3 totals 16 residues. V gave up 3 bases and J gave up 2 bases, with 14 bases separating them. The CDR3 reads CASSFERLGPYNEQFF. The CDR3 DNA is TGTGCCAGCAGCTTCGAGCGACTAGGGCCCTACAATGAGCAGTTCTTC.

J is TRBJ2-7 and V is TRBV27; TRBD2 matches 9 bases. Germline V gene data show CDR1 as MNHEY and CDR2 as SMNVEV (reference sequence). With 7 bases clipped from V and 1 base from J, the junction kept 8 bases outside the gene matches. The CDR3 has 15 amino acids. CDR3 loop: CASKVGTSRSYEQYF. CDR3 DNA sequence: TGTGCCAGCAAGGTCGGGACTAGCAGGTCCTACGAGCAGTACTTC.

The chain joins TRBV21-1 to TRBJ2-1; no check of the table's D call, TRBD2, against the DNA was made. TRBV21-1 is reported as a pseudogene. The length of the CDR3 is 18 residues. CDR3 DNA: TGTGCCAGCAGCACTGTTAACCCGCTAGCGGGAGGGCCCCATGAGCAGTTCTTC. Its protein is CASSTVNPLAGGPHEQFF.

CDR3 DNA sequence: TGTGCCAGCAGTTACCAGCGGAGTAGAGATACGCAGTATTTT. This gives the protein CASSYQRSRDTQYF. This sequence joins TRBV6-5 and TRBJ2-3, with a weak D call TRBD2 (5 bases). There are 14 residues in the CDR3. The V end lost 2 bases, the J end lost 5 bases, and 11 bases lay between the germline ends. The germline V gene encodes CDR1 MNHEY and CDR2 SVGAGI.